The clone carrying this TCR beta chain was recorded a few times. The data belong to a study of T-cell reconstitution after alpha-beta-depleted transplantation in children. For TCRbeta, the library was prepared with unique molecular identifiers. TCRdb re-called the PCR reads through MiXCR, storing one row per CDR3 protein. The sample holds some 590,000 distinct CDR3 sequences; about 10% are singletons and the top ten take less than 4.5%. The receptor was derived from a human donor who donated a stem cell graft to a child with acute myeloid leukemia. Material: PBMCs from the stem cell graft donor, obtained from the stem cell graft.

The CDR3 bases are TGTGCCAGCGGGCGACCAATCGATTACGAGCAGTACTTC. Its translation: CASGRPIDYEQYF. The V call is TRBV6-6, the J call TRBJ2-7; D is unresolved. The CDR3 contains 13 residues. Germline lookup yields CDR1 MNHNY and CDR2 SVGAGI (reference sequence). Trimming took off 8 bases at V and 4 bases at J, with 15 bases between the two ends.